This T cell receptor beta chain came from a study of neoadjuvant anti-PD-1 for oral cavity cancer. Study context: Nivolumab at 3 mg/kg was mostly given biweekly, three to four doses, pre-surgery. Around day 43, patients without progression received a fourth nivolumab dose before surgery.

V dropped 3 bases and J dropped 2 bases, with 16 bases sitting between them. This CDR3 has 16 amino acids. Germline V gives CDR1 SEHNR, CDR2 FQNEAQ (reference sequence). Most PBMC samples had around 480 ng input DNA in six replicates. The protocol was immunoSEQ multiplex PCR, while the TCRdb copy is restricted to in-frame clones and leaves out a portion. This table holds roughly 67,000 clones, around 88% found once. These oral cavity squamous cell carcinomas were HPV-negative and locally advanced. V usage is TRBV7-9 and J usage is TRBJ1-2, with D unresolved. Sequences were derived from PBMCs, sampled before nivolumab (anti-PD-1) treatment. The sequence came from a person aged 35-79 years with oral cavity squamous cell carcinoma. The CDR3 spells CASSFGGSGINYGYTF. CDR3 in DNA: TGTGCCAGCAGCTTTGGCGGGTCGGGGATAAACTATGGCTACACCTTC. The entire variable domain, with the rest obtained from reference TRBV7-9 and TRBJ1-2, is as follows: DTGVSQNPRHKITKRGQNVTFRCDPISEHNRLYWYRQTLGQGPEFLTYFQNEAQLEKSRLLSDRFSAERPKGSFSTLEIQRTEQGDSAMYLCASSFGGSGINYGYTFGSGTRLTVV.